This TCR beta chain was recorded in a study of shared clonotypes between healthy human individuals. About this clone: The sample has other DNA sequences that encode this CDR3 too.

Sequencing was performed with immunoSEQ multiplex PCR; in TCRdb, only in-frame clones are kept and a portion is missing. Altogether some 2,400,000 clones are present, about 94% being singletons, with the ten largest covering roughly 0.13%. Among the donors, all were Caucasian adults who lived in Nashville, Tennessee. The sample was naive CD4+ T cells sorted from blood. As for subset: CD45RA+ positively selected. The clonotype was recovered from a man between 18 and 35 years old in good health.

For the CDR3, the DNA is TGTGCCAGCAGCTTAGGCGGGCCCTACGAGCAGTACTTC. It is translated as CASSLGGPYEQYF. The rearrangement joins TRBV7-9 to TRBJ2-7; the D gene is possibly TRBD2 (5 bases). The V and J ends lost 1 base and 2 bases respectively, with 6 bases between them. The CDR3 consists of 13 residues. Germline CDR1 and CDR2: SEHNR and FQNEAQ (reference sequence). Full variable domain (remainder filled in from reference TRBV7-9 and TRBJ2-7): DTGVSQNPRHKITKRGQNVTFRCDPISEHNRLYWYRQTLGQGPEFLTYFQNEAQLEKSRLLSDRFSAERPKGSFSTLEIQRTEQGDSAMYLCASSLGGPYEQYFGPGTRLTVT.